This T cell receptor (beta chain) was identified in a study of cytomegalovirus exposure and HLA in healthy donors. Study-wide findings and caveats: Donors were assumed by presence/absence analyses to have roughly uniform sequencing depth.

As for this clone: What it binds is not known.

Primers: 60 Vbeta forward and 13 Jbeta reverse. This table comes from immunoSEQ multiplex PCR, and its TCRdb copy is limited to in-frame clones, with some not included. This table has some 200,000 clones, approximately 78% appearing once. Input material: PBMCs. The sequence was collected from a woman aged 50 to 60 in good health and CMV-seropositive.

The CDR3 DNA reads as TGTGCCAGCAGCGGAGGACAGGGGCTATACTCTGGAAACACCATATATTTT. As protein: CASSGGQGLYSGNTIYF. The chain recombines TRBV5-8 with TRBJ1-3; 9 bases agree with TRBD1. Per the germline V gene, CDR1 is SGHTS and CDR2 is YDEGEE. The CDR3 has 17 amino acids. With 4 bases clipped from V and 0 bases from J, the junction kept 8 bases outside the gene matches. Full variable domain (outside the CDR3, taken from reference TRBV5-8 and TRBJ1-3): EAGVTQSPTHLIKTRGQQATLRCSPISGHTSVYWYQQALGLGLQFLLWYDEGEERNRGNFPPRFSGRQFPNYSSELNVNALELEDSALYLCASSGGQGLYSGNTIYFGEGSWLTVV.